The entry below describes one TCR beta chain. Its antigen remains unidentified. There are no base qualities to consult, and no much larger clone falls within one base. The data derive from a study of T cell responses to AZD1222 COVID-19 vaccine (dated by TCRdb to the early 2020s). With respect to the entire study: TCR sequencing was performed for roughly 250 trial participants, of whom some 200 were given two doses of AZD1222 and around 25 were given two doses of MenACWY control vaccine. Trial participants were enrolled by age into 18-55, 56-69 and 70-plus year subgroups, with 148, 28 and 57 TCR-sequenced participants respectively. What the study reported, not specific to this receptor: Conclusions about previously exposed vaccinees are limited because only six or seven AZD1222 recipients were SARS-CoV-2 seropositive at baseline. The 56-69-year group was small, and its depth increase did not reach significance, likely because of low power. Participants were mostly white British, with more females than males. The authors suggested clonal diversity may have been underestimated. Because no samples from the day 14 peak response were available, repertoires could be characterized only after the peak T cell response. After two AZD1222 doses, spike-specific TCR breadth and depth were significantly higher than at day 0 and than in MenACWY recipients. CD4 TCRs associated with the vaccine covered the entire spike protein, and the dominant responses were in regions 160-218 and 743-854. Nearly half of unique spike-specific TCRs reportedly recognized epitopes outside regions mutated in the B.1.351 and B.1.1.7 variants.

Ends trimmed: V by 2 bases, J by 7 bases; bases unmatched to a gene: 8. As encoded in the germline V gene, CDR1 is SGHRS while CDR2 is YFSETQ. There are 14 amino acids in the CDR3, from cysteine to phenylalanine inclusive. Only CDR3 DNA remains: 42 bases, in frame from the first base. Reading the label with the study, this specimen's time point is: about 28 days (+/-7) after the second vaccine dose. AZD1222 recipients whose second dose came at about 4 weeks and those whose second dose came at about 12 weeks were combined into one group, since spike-specific TCR depth and breadth did not differ between the two schedules. The vaccinee samples were drawn from two UK trials, COV001 and COV002, one of which was a single-blind randomized controlled phase 2/3 trial testing AZD1222 (ChAdOx1 nCoV-19) in healthy adults. For TCRbeta chain sequencing, PBMC samples from trial participants were taken at day 0 and at day 28 after the second dose.

The CDR3 regions of human TCRbeta chains were subjected to immunosequencing. The authors processed their data as follows. TCRs in the repertoires were matched against a reference library of SARS-CoV-2-specific TCRs that had been generated with the MIRA antigen-specificity platform. Breadth was defined as the fraction of unique TCRs that were SARS-CoV-2-associated. Depth was defined as the fraction of total T cells that were SARS-CoV-2-associated. Using the MIRA data, each spike-specific TCR was mapped to the spike region that the TCR reacts to and placed in a CD4 or CD8 class. Log10-transformed breadth and depth values were compared by one-way ANOVA with Sidak's multiple comparisons tests. What TCRdb holds here is the immuneACCESS table cut down to in-frame rearrangements. Part of the clones is not present; checked against another copy, under half of the missing clones reflect an unresolved V gene, and the others are unexplained. V and J calls plus clone size are reproduced from that table; the DNA served to infer D and trimming. The sample table lists tens of thousands of clones, 75% to 90% of them with a count of one. 6.5% to 8.5% of the sample rests with the top ten.

Sequenced material: peripheral blood, taken 28 days after the second AZD1222 dose. This receptor was taken from an adult who received the AZD1222 COVID-19 vaccine. The V gene is TRBV5-1 and the J gene is TRBJ1-2; TRBD1 agrees with 7 junctional bases. CDR3 loop: CASSFGQEGAGYTF. The nucleotide sequence is given as TGCGCCAGCAGCTTCGGACAGGAAGGGGCTGGCTACACCTTC.